Included here is one TCR beta chain sequence, with context. Its antigen is still unknown. The data belong to a study of shared clonotypes between healthy human individuals. Findings of the study overall: Unshared clonotypes carried lower generation probabilities than those common to all four donors. What naive subsets generally showed was a larger estimated richness than memory subsets showed.

The CDR3 spans 10 residues. Germline CDR1 SEHNR, CDR2 FQNEAQ (reference sequence). Replicate PCRs run on sorted subsets employed 150 to 250 ng DNA, tens of thousands of T cell genomes. Generated by immunoSEQ multiplex PCR, the TCRdb table keeps only in-frame clones and is missing some. In the table there are approximately 640,000 clones, 90% of which are singletons. The TCR was taken from a man aged 18 to 29 in good health. Some clones in this sample may be carry-over from other donors' samples. Input material: memory CD8+ T cells from PBMCs. The subset was: CD45RO+ cells pooled with CCR7-negative TemRA cells. The chain recombines TRBV7-9 with TRBJ2-7; D unresolved. CDR3 loop: CEEYFYEQYF. The CDR3 DNA sequence: TGTGAGGAGTACTTCTACGAGCAGTACTTC.